These T cell receptor beta chains were read from a single sample in a study of cytomegalovirus exposure and HLA in healthy donors. Profiling relied on immunoSEQ multiplex PCR, and the TCRdb table lists in-frame clones only, not all of them. There are roughly 31,000 clones in the sample; less than 70% occur only once, and 35% to 50% lies in the top ten. The sample comprised PBMCs. All receptors derive from a male donor in good health and CMV-seropositive. Each CDR3 is given with its conserved first and last residue. The D gene is left open where the match is weak. Clone size is given for some rows only: seen once, a few or many times, or a class if the clone is expanded.

j_call | d_call | v_call | clone_size | cdr3_nt | cdr3_aa
TRBJ2-7 | - | TRBV5-6 | - | TGTGCCAGCAGCTTGTATGGGCGCTACGAGCAGTACTTC | CASSLYGRYEQYF
TRBJ2-7 | - | TRBV28 | - | TGTGCCAGCAGATCAGGGGTTGGGGTCTACGAGCAGTACTTC | CASRSGVGVYEQYF
TRBJ1-3 | - | TRBV25-1 | - | TGTGCCAGCAGTGCCCCCGCCAGGGTTGGTGGAAACACCATATATTTT | CASSAPARVGGNTIYF
TRBJ2-2 | TRBD1 | TRBV4-2 | - | TGTGCCAGCAGCCATTCGGACAGGGTCAACACCGGGGAGCTGTTTTTT | CASSHSDRVNTGELFF
TRBJ2-7 | - | TRBV9 | - | TGTGCCCGCAGCGCACCTCCAAGGGGACACGAGCCGTACTTC | CARSAPPRGHEPYF
TRBJ2-7 | - | TRBV6-5 | few | TGTGCCAGCAGTTACTCTCGGGGAGGGGGATTTTACGAGCAGTACTTC | CASSYSRGGGFYEQYF
TRBJ2-3 | - | TRBV6-5 | - | TGTGCCAGCAGTTACTCGGATGGGGCCTCGACGCAGTATTTT | CASSYSDGASTQYF
TRBJ2-7 | - | TRBV7-3 | - | TGTGCCAGCAGCCAAACAGGGAGTGGCTACGAGCAGTACTTC | CASSQTGSGYEQYF
TRBJ1-6 | - | TRBV7-2 | few | TGTGCCAGCAGCTTAGCTCTAAATAATTCACCCCTCCACTTT | CASSLALNNSPLHF
TRBJ2-2 | - | TRBV6-1 | - | TGTGCCAGCAGTGTGGGTGGGAGGAACACCGGGGAGCTGTTTTTT | CASSVGGRNTGELFF
TRBJ2-7 | TRBD1 | TRBV6-4 | - | TGTGCCAGCAGGACCGGACAGGGTCGGTACGAGCAGTACTTC | CASRTGQGRYEQYF
TRBJ2-2 | - | TRBV18 | few | TGTGCCAGCTCACCAGGCCCCCAGGGTGGCACCGGGGAGCTGTTTTTT | CASSPGPQGGTGELFF
TRBJ1-5 | TRBD1 | TRBV11-2 | - | TGTGCCAGCAGCCTGACAGGGCGCCATCAGCCCCAGCATTTT | CASSLTGRHQPQHF
TRBJ2-7 | TRBD2 | TRBV7-9 | few | TGTGCCAGCAGTCCCCCAGCGGGAAGCGGTGAGCAGTACTTC | CASSPPAGSGEQYF
TRBJ1-1 | - | TRBV6-5 | - | TGTGCCAGCACCTCGACAGGCCCGGCCTTAGGGGCTTTCTTT | CASTSTGPALGAFF
TRBJ2-7 | TRBD1 | TRBV7-2 | - | TGTGCCAGCAGCACGCTGGGGACAGGGAGGGAGCAGTACTTC | CASSTLGTGREQYF
TRBJ2-5 | TRBD1 | TRBV6-5 | - | TGTGCCAGCAGTCGGGACAGAAAAGAGACCCAGTACTTC | CASSRDRKETQYF
TRBJ1-1 | - | TRBV4-1 | - | TGCGCCAGCAGCCAAGGCGTCGACATGAACACTGAAGCTTTCTTT | CASSQGVDMNTEAFF
TRBJ2-7 | - | TRBV7-6 | - | TGTGCCAGCAGCTTAGATGTGACCAGACTGGGGCCCTACGAGCAGTACTTC | CASSLDVTRLGPYEQYF
TRBJ1-1 | TRBD1 | TRBV28 | - | TGTGCCAGCAGTGCACAGGGGTTTGGTACTGAAGCTTTCTTT | CASSAQGFGTEAFF
TRBJ2-2 | TRBD1 | TRBV5-1 | - | TGCGCCAGCAGCTTGGCCACTCAGGGGGCTATTAACACCGGGGAGCTGTTTTTT | CASSLATQGAINTGELFF
TRBJ2-1 | TRBD1 | TRBV7-2 | - | TGTGCCAGCAGCCGCCGGGACAGGGCATACAATGAGCAGTTCTTC | CASSRRDRAYNEQFF
TRBJ1-1 | - | TRBV6-1 | - | TGTGCCAGCAGTGAAGCGGAGAGTCAAGCTTTCTTT | CASSEAESQAFF
TRBJ2-2 | - | TRBV28 | - | TGTGCCAGCAGTCTACCGGGCAGGGAGGTAACCGGGGAGCTGTTTTTT | CASSLPGREVTGELFF
TRBJ1-2 | - | TRBV4-1 | - | TGCGCCAGCAGCCAAAGGGGCCGTGGGCAGACCGGCATCTATGGCTACACCTTC | CASSQRGRGQTGIYGYTF
TRBJ1-1 | TRBD1 | TRBV19 | few | TGTGCCAGTAGTATGGGGAACAGGGGGATGAACACTGAAGCTTTCTTT | CASSMGNRGMNTEAFF
TRBJ2-1 | TRBD1 | TRBV6-5 | few | TGTGCCAGCAGCCCCGACAGGGTCGGTTACAATGAGCAGTTCTTC | CASSPDRVGYNEQFF
TRBJ1-3 | - | TRBV28 | - | TGTGCCAGCAGGATCGGGTCAGGGGCCGGCCCTGGAAACACCATATATTTT | CASRIGSGAGPGNTIYF
TRBJ1-1 | - | TRBV7-6 | few | TGTGCCAGCAGCTTAGCTCGTCACACTGAAGCTTTCTTT | CASSLARHTEAFF
TRBJ2-3 | TRBD1 | TRBV20-1 | - | TGCAGTGCTTACAGGGGAGATACGCAGTATTTT | CSAYRGDTQYF
TRBJ1-2 | TRBD1 | TRBV19 | few | TGTGCCAGTAGTTCTCCCCCCGGGACAGAACTCTATGGCTACACCTTC | CASSSPPGTELYGYTF
TRBJ2-7 | - | TRBV29-1 | - | TGCAGCGTTGAACAGGGGGGTTCCTACGAGCAGTACTTC | CSVEQGGSYEQYF
TRBJ2-3 | TRBD2 | TRBV28 | - | TGTGCCAGCAGTCCGGGACTACAAACAGATACGCAGTATTTT | CASSPGLQTDTQYF
TRBJ1-2 | - | TRBV9 | - | TGTGCCAGCAGCGTAGAACCTCCGGGGGATGGCTACACCTTC | CASSVEPPGDGYTF
TRBJ1-1 | - | TRBV5-6 | - | TGTGCCAGCAGCTTGCTGACAGGCCAGAACACTGAAGCTTTCTTT | CASSLLTGQNTEAFF
TRBJ1-4 | - | TRBV20-1 | - | TGCAGTGCTGAGGGTGGAGAAAAACTGTTTTTT | CSAEGGEKLFF
TRBJ2-5 | TRBD1 | TRBV27 | few | TGTGCCAGCGGCGCAGGGGGCGGGGTCCAGTACTTC | CASGAGGGVQYF
TRBJ2-6 | - | TRBV10-2 | - | TGCGCCAGCAGTAACAGGGTGCTGGTCCTTGGGGCCAACGTCCTGACTTTC | CASSNRVLVLGANVLTF